A selection of T cell receptor beta chains follows, all from one sample in a study of shared clonotypes between healthy human individuals. TCRdb's copy holds only in-frame clones and misses some; the assay was immunoSEQ multiplex PCR. Altogether roughly 100,000 clones are present, about 70% being singletons, with the ten largest covering approximately 23%. Sequencing was done on a sample of memory CD8+ T cells sorted from blood. These receptors were taken from a woman aged 25 to 45 in good health. Each CDR3 is given without its conserved first and last residue. Some rows have no size entry. The others give once, few or many, or a class for an expanded clone.

clone_size: -
v_call: TRBV5-5
cdr3_aa: ASSLASGGVGDEQY

clone_size: -
v_call: TRBV6-5
cdr3_aa: ASSYPGDRETQY

clone_size: once
v_call: TRBV7-9
cdr3_aa: ASSLGGPFPKADNEQF

clone_size: -
v_call: TRBV13
cdr3_aa: ASSLASSNQPQH

clone_size: -
v_call: TRBV11-2
cdr3_aa: ASSLEIDTQY

clone_size: -
v_call: TRBV28
cdr3_aa: ASSLWPSEQF

clone_size: -
v_call: TRBV28
cdr3_aa: ASSFSLGSGELF

clone_size: -
v_call: TRBV29-1
cdr3_aa: SVAEGLVGETQY

clone_size: -
v_call: TRBV5-1
cdr3_aa: ASSLGQVWEQY

clone_size: -
v_call: TRBV30
cdr3_aa: AWGGPWAETQY

clone_size: -
v_call: TRBV27
cdr3_aa: ASCQLGLTNTEAF

clone_size: -
v_call: TRBV28
cdr3_aa: ASEGTSDYEQY

clone_size: -
v_call: TRBV6-5
cdr3_aa: ASSTSGTGTEQY

clone_size: -
v_call: TRBV7-7
cdr3_aa: ASSPSHCYEQY

clone_size: once
v_call: TRBV7-2
cdr3_aa: ASEAVGESSYEQY

clone_size: medium-sized
v_call: TRBV6-5
cdr3_aa: ASSGQGATEQY

clone_size: -
v_call: TRBV7-9
cdr3_aa: ASSHFSGSSPYEQY

clone_size: -
v_call: TRBV10-3
cdr3_aa: AMSEGYHYEQY

clone_size: -
v_call: TRBV4-1
cdr3_aa: ASSRFPENTEAF

clone_size: -
v_call: TRBV6-5
cdr3_aa: ASSYSRTHWTTEAF

clone_size: -
v_call: TRBV5-1
cdr3_aa: ASSLPGLFYEQY

clone_size: -
v_call: TRBV5-6
cdr3_aa: ASSLAGIDYT

clone_size: -
v_call: TRBV15
cdr3_aa: ATSRDSGRKRDEQF

clone_size: -
v_call: TRBV29-1
cdr3_aa: SVHGASGTFTDTQY

clone_size: many
v_call: TRBV11-2
cdr3_aa: ASSHGRDGYEQF

clone_size: -
v_call: TRBV6-5
cdr3_aa: ASRTFGTMNTEAF

clone_size: many
v_call: TRBV11-3
cdr3_aa: ASSLSPTGGNEQF

clone_size: -
v_call: TRBV28
cdr3_aa: ASSLVEGQPQH

clone_size: -
v_call: TRBV11-2
cdr3_aa: ASRRGPNEKLF

clone_size: -
v_call: TRBV7-9
cdr3_aa: ASSPRRVLAKNIQY

clone_size: -
v_call: TRBV27
cdr3_aa: ASSVAGTQY

clone_size: once
v_call: TRBV9
cdr3_aa: ASSVEWTLTPNEQF

clone_size: few
v_call: TRBV19
cdr3_aa: ASSMFGTGAHEQY

clone_size: -
v_call: TRBV29-1
cdr3_aa: SDAEAF